This TCR beta chain was recorded in a study of T cell repertoires in cytomegalovirus infection. General study points: Based on cumulative public TCR beta family frequency, carriers of CMV plus the relevant HLA were identified. HLA-C-restricted TCR beta clonotypes specific for CMV led the ex vivo response.

TCRdb independently ran MiXCR on the reads; one entry per CDR3 protein. The sample carries around 740,000 distinct CDR3 sequences, 35% recorded once. This clonotype was counted a few times. Its cognate antigen is unknown. V lost 0 bases and J lost 2, with 11 bases in between. Germline assignment: CDR1 MNHEY and CDR2 SVGAGI. The CDR3 consists of 16 residues. What was sequenced was PBMCs. This TCR came from a human donor in good health (CMV status not recorded). Some clones in this sample may be carry-over from other donors' samples. V is TRBV6-5 and J is TRBJ2-4; D is possibly TRBD2 (5 bases). CDR3 in amino acids: CASSYSGAGSKNIQYF. In DNA, the CDR3 is TGTGCCAGCAGTTACTCGGGAGCTGGGTCCAAAAACATTCAGTACTTC.